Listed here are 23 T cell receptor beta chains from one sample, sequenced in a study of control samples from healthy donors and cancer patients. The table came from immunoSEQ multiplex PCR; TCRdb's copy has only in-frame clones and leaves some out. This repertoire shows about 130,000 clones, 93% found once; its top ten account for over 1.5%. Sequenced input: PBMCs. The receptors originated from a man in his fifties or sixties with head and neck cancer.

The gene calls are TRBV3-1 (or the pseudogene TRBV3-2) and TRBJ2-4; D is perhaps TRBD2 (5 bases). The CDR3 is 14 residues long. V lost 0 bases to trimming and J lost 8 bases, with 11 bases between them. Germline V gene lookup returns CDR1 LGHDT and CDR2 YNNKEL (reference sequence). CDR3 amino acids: CASSQDRPEDIQYF. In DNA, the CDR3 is TGTGCCAGCAGCCAAGATCGGCCGGAGGACATTCAGTACTTC.

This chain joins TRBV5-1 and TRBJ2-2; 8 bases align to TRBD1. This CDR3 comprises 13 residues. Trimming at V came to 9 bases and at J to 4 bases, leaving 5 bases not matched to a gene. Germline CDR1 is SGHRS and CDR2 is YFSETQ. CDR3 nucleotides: TGCGCCACTAACAGGGGGGTCACCGGGGAGCTGTTTTTT. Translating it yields CATNRGVTGELFF.

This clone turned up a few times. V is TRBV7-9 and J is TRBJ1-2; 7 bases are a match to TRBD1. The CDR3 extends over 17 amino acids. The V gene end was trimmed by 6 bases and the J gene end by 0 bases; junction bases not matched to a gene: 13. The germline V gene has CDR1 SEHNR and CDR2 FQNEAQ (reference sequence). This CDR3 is CASSFPYSQGANYGYTF. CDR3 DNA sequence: TGTGCCAGCAGTTTTCCATACAGCCAGGGGGCTAACTATGGCTACACCTTC.

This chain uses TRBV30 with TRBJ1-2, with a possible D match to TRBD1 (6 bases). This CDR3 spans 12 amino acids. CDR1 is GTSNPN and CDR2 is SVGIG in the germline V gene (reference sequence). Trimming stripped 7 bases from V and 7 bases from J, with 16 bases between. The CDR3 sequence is CASTPGTSGYTF. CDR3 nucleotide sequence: TGTGCCTCCACTCCCGGGACAAGTGGCTACACCTTC.

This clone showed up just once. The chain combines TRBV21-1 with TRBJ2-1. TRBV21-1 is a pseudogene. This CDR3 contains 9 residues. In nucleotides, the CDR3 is TGTGCCAGGCTCGATGAGCAGTTCTTC. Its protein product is CARLDEQFF.

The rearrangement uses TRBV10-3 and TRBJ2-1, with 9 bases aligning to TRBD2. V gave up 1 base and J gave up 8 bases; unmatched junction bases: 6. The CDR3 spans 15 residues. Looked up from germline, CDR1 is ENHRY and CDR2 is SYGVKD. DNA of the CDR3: TGTGCCATCAGTGAGTACTCGACTAGCGGCGATGAGCAGTTCTTC. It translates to CAISEYSTSGDEQFF.

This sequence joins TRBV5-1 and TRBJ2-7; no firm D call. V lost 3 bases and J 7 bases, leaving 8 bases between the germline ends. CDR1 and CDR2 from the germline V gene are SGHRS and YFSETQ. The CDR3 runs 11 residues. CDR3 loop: CASSWHGEQYF. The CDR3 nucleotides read TGCGCCAGCAGCTGGCATGGGGAGCAGTACTTC.

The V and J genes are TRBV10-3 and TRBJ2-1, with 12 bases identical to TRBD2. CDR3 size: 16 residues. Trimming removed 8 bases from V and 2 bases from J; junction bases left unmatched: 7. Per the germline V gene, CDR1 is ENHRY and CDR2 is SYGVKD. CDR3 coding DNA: TGTGCCATCGGGCGACTAGCGGGGGAAACCTACAATGAGCAGTTCTTC. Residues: CAIGRLAGETYNEQFF.

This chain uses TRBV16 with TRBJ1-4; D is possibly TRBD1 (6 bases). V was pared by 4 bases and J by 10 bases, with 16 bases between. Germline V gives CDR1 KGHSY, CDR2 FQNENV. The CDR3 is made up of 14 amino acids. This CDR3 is CASSLTRGGLKLFF. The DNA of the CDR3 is TGTGCCAGCAGCCTGACCCGGGGGGGGCTAAAACTGTTTTTT.

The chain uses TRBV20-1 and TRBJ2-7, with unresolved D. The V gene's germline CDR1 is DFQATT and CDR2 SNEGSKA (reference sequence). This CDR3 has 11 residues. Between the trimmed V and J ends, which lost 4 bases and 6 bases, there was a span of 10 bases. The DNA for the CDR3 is TGCAGTGCTATCCTCTCCGGCGAGCAGTACTTC. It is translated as CSAILSGEQYF.

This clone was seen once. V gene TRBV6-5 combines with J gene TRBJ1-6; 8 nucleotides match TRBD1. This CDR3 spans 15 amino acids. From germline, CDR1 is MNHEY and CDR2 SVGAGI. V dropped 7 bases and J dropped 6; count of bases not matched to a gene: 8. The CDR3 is CASKYIDRGNSPLHF. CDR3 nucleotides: TGTGCCAGCAAATATATCGACAGGGGTAATTCACCCCTCCACTTT.

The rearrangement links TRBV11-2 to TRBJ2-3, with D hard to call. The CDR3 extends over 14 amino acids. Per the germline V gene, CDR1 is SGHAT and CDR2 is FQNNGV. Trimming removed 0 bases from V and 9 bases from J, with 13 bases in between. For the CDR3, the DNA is TGTGCCAGCAGCTTAGAACTTGTGCGACTCACGCAGTATTTT. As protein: CASSLELVRLTQYF.

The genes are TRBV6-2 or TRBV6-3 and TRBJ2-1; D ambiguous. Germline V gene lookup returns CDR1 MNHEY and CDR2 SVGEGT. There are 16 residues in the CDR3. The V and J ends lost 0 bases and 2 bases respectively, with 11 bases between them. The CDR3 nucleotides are TGTGCCAGCAGTTACTCGAGGCGGAGAACCTACAATGAGCAGTTCTTC. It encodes CASSYSRRRTYNEQFF.

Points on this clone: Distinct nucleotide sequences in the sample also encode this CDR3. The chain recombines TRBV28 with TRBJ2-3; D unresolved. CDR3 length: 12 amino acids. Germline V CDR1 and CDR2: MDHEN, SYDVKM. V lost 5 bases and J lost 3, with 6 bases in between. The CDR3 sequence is CASSIRTDTQYF. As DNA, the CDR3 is TGTGCCAGCAGTATCCGTACAGATACGCAGTATTTT.

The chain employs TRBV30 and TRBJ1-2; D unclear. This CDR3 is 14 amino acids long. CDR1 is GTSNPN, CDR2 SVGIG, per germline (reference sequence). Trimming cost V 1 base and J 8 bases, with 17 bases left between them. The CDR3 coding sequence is TGTGCCTGGAGTGCCCTCGGGAACCCCCGCGGCTACACCTTC. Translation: CAWSALGNPRGYTF.

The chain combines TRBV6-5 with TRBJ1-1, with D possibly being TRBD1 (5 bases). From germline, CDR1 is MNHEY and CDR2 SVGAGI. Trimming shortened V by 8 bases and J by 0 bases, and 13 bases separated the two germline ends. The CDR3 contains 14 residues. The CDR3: CASARGSMNTEAFF. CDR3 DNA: TGTGCCAGCGCTAGGGGCAGCATGAACACTGAAGCTTTCTTT.

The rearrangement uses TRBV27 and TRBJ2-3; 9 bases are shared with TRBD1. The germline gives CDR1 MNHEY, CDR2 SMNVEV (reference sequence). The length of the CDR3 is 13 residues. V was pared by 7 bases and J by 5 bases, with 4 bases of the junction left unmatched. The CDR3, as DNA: TGTGCCAGCAAGGGACAGGGAGTAGATACGCAGTATTTT. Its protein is CASKGQGVDTQYF.

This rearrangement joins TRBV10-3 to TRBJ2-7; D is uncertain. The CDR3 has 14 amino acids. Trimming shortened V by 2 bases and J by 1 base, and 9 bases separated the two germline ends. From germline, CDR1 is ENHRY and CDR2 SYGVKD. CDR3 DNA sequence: TGTGCCATCAGTGAGCAACCCCTATCCTACGAGCAGTACTTC. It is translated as CAISEQPLSYEQYF.

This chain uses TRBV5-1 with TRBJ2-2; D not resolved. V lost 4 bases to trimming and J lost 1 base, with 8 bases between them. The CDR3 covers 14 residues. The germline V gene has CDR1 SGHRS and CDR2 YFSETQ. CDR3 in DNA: TGCGCCAGCAGCCGTCAGAGGAACACCGGGGAGCTGTTTTTT. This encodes CASSRQRNTGELFF.

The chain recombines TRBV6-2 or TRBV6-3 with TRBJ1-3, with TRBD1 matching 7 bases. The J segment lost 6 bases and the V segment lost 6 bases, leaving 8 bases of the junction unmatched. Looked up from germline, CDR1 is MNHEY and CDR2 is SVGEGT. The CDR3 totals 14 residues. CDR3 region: CASSVTGTVNTIYF. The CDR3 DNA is TGTGCCAGCAGCGTAACCGGGACAGTAAACACCATATATTTT.

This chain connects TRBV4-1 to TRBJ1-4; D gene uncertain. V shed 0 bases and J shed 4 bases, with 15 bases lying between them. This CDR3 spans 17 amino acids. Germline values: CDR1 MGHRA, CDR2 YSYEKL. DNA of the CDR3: TGCGCCAGCAGCCAAGATAGAAGACACGGCCTTAATGAAAAACTGTTTTTT. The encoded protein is CASSQDRRHGLNEKLFF.

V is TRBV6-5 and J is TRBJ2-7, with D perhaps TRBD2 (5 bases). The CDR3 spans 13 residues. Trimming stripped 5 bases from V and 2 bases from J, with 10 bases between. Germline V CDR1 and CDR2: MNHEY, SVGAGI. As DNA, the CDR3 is TGTGCCAGCAGTCGCCGGGATACCTACGAGCAGTACTTC. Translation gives CASSRRDTYEQYF.

In DNA, the CDR3 is TGTGCCAGCAGCGGGGGCCAGGGCACAGATACGCAGTATTTT. This gives the protein CASSGGQGTDTQYF. V usage is TRBV7-2 and J usage is TRBJ2-3; tentatively, D is TRBD1 (6 bases). Germline assignment: CDR1 SGHTA and CDR2 FQGNSA. Deletions cut 5 bases from V and 1 base from J, with 10 bases between. This CDR3 has 14 amino acids.